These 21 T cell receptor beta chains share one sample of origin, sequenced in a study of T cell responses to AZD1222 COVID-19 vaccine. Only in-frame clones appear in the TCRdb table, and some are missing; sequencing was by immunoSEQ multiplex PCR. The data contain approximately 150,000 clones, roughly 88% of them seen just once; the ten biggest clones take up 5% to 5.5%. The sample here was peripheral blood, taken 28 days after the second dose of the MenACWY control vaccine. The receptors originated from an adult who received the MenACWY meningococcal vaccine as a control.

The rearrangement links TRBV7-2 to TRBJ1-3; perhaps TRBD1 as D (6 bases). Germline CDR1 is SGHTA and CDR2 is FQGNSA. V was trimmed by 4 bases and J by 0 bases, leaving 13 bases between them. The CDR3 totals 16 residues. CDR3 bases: TGTGCCAGCAGCTCGCAGGGGACCCACTCTGGAAACACCATATATTTT. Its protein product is CASSSQGTHSGNTIYF.

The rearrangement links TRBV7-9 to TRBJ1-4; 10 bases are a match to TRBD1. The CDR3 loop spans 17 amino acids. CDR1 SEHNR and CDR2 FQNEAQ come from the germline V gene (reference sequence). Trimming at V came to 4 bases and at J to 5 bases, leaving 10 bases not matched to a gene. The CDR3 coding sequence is TGTGCCAGCAGCTCTTCCGGGACAGGGGCCACCAATGAAAAACTGTTTTTT. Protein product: CASSSSGTGATNEKLFF. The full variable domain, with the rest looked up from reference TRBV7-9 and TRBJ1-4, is DTGVSQNPRHKITKRGQNVTFRCDPISEHNRLYWYRQTLGQGPEFLTYFQNEAQLEKSRLLSDRFSAERPKGSFSTLEIQRTEQGDSAMYLCASSSSGTGATNEKLFFGSGTQLSVL.

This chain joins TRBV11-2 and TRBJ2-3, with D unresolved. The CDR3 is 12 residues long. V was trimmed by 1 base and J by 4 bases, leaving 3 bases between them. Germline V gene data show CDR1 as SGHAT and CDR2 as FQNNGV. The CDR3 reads CASSLVADTQYF. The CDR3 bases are TGTGCCAGCAGCTTAGTGGCAGATACGCAGTATTTT. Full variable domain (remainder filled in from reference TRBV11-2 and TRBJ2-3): EAGVAQSPRYKIIEKRQSVAFWCNPISGHATLYWYQQILGQGPKLLIQFQNNGVVDDSQLPKDRFSAERLKGVDSTLKIQPAKLEDSAVYLCASSLVADTQYFGPGTRLTVL.

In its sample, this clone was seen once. CDR3 protein: CASSFLGSGGGGGYTF. The CDR3 DNA reads as TGTGCCAGCAGTTTCCTCGGCTCAGGGGGAGGGGGCGGCTACACCTTC. The chain carries TRBV27 and TRBJ1-2, with 7 nucleotides matching TRBD1. Trimming at V came to 3 bases and at J to 8 bases, leaving 15 bases not matched to a gene. The CDR3 extends over 16 amino acids. The germline gives CDR1 MNHEY, CDR2 SMNVEV (reference sequence).

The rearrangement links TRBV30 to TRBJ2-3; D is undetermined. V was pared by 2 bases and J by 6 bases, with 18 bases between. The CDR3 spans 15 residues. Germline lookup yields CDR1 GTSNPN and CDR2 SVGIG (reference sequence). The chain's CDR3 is CAWSPKQRSADTQYF. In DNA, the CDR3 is TGTGCCTGGAGTCCCAAACAACGAAGCGCTGATACGCAGTATTTT.

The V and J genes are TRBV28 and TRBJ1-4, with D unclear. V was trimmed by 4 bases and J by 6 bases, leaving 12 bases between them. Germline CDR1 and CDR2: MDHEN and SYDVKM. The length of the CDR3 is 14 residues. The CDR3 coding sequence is TGTGCCAGCAGTTCTCCAGGTAGCTATGAAAAACTGTTTTTT. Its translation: CASSSPGSYEKLFF.

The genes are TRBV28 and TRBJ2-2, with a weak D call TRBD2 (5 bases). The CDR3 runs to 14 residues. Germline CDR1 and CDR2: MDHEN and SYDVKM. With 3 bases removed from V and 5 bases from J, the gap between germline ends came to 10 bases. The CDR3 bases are TGTGCCAGCAGTTTGTTGTCGGGGACCGGGGAGCTGTTTTTT. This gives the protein CASSLLSGTGELFF.

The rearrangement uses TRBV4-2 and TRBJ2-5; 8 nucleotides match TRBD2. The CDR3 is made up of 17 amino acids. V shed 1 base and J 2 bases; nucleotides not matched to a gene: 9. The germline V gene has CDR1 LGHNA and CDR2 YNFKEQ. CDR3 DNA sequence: TGTGCCAGCAGCCAAGTCACTGGCGGGGGGTTACAAGAGACCCAGTACTTC. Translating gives CASSQVTGGGLQETQYF.

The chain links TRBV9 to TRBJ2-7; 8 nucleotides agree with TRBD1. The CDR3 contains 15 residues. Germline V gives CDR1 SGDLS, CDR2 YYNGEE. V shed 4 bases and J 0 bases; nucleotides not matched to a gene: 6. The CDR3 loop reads CASSRQGRSSYEQYF. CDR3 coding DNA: TGTGCCAGCAGCCGACAGGGGCGAAGCTCCTACGAGCAGTACTTC. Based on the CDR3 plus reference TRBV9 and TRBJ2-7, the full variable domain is DSGVTQTPKHLITATGQRVTLRCSPRSGDLSVYWYQQSLDQGLQFLIQYYNGEERAKGNILERFSAQQFPDLHSELNLSSLELGDSALYFCASSRQGRSSYEQYFGPGTRLTVT.

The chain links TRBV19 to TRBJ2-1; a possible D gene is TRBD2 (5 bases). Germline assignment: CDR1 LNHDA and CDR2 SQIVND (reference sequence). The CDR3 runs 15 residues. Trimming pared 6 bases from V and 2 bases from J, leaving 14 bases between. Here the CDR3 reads CASRLGNGAYNEQFF. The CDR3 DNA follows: TGTGCCAGTAGACTCGGGAACGGGGCCTACAATGAGCAGTTCTTC.

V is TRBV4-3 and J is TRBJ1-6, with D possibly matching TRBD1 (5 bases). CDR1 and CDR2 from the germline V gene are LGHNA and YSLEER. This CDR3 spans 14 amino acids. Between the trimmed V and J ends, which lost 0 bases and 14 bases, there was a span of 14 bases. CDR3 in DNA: TGCGCCAGCAGCCAAGATACCGGGGCTAGGACCCTCCACTTT. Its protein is CASSQDTGARTLHF.

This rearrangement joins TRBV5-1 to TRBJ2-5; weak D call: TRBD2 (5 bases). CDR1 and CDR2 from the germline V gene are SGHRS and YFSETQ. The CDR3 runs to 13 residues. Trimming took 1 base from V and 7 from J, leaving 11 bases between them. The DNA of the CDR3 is TGCGCCAGCAGCTTGACCATAGAGGGGACCCAGTACTTC. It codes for CASSLTIEGTQYF.

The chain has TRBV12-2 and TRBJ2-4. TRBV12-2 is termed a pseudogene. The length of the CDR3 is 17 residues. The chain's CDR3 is CASLDGTGNYVKNIQYF. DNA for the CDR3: TGTGCAAGTCTCGATGGAACTGGGAACTACGTCAAAAACATTCAGTACTTC.

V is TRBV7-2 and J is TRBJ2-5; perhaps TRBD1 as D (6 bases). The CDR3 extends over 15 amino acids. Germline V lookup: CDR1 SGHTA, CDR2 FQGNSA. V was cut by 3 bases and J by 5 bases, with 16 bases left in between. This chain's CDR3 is CASSLNKGQGETQYF. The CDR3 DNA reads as TGTGCCAGCAGCTTGAACAAAGGTCAGGGGGAGACCCAGTACTTC.

This CDR3 reads CASSLRGGDEQFF. CDR3 coding DNA: TGTGCCAGCAGCTTGAGGGGGGGCGATGAGCAGTTCTTC. The chain carries TRBV7-9 and TRBJ2-1, with TRBD2 as a possible D gene (7 bases). CDR1 and CDR2 (germline): SEHNR, FQNEAQ (reference sequence). The CDR3 loop spans 13 amino acids. Trimming shortened V by 3 bases and J by 8 bases, and 11 bases separated the two germline ends.

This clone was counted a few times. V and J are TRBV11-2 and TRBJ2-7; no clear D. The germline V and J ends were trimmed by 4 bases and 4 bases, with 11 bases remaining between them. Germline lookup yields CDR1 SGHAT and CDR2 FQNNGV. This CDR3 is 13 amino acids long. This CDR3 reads CASSYTILYEQYF. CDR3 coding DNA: TGTGCCAGCAGCTACACAATCCTGTACGAGCAGTACTTC.

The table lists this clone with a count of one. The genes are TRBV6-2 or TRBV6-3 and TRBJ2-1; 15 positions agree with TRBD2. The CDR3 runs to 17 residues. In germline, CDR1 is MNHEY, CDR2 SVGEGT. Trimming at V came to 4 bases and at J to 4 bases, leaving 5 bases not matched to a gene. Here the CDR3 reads CASSSWTSGGDYNEQFF. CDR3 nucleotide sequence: TGTGCCAGCAGTTCCTGGACTAGCGGGGGGGATTACAATGAGCAGTTCTTC.

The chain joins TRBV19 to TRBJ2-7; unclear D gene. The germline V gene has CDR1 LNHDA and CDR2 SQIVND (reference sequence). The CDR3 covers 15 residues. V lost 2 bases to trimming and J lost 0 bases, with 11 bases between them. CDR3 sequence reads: CASSIIGASSYEQYF. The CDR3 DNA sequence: TGTGCCAGTAGTATAATTGGTGCTAGCTCCTACGAGCAGTACTTC.

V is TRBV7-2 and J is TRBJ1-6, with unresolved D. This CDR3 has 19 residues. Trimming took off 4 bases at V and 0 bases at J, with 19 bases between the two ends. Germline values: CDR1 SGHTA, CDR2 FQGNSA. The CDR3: CASSSTPPGSSSYNSPLHF. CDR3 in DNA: TGTGCCAGCAGCTCTACTCCCCCCGGGTCGAGCTCCTATAATTCACCCCTCCACTTT.

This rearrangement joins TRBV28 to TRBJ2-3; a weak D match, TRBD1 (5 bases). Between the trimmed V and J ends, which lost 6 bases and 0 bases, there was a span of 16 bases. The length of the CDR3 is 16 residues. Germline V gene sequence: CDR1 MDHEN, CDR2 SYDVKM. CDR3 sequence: CASRPTAGFSTDTQYF. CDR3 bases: TGTGCCAGCAGACCGACGGCAGGGTTTAGCACAGATACGCAGTATTTT.

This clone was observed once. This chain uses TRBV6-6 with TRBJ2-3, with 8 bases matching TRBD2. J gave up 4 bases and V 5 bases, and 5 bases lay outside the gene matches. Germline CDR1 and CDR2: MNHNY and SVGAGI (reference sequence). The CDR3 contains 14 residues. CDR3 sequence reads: CASSPREVADTQYF. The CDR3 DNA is TGTGCCAGCAGTCCGCGGGAGGTCGCAGATACGCAGTATTTT.